Detailed here is one T cell receptor (beta chain). Its antigen is not known. Germline V CDR1 and CDR2: SQVTM, ANQGSEA. This CDR3 has 14 amino acids. After removal of 3 bases from V and 5 bases from J, the junction contained 5 bases not matched to a gene. Primers: 60 Vbeta forward and 13 Jbeta reverse. The data were produced by immunoSEQ multiplex PCR, yet TCRdb's version contains in-frame clones alone and is incomplete. The sample features 150,000 to 200,000 clones, with 0.7% to 0.8% in its top ten. The data stem from a study of cytomegalovirus exposure and HLA in healthy donors. Study observations and caveats: A later analysis showed that HLA-associated TCR beta chains had undergone more clonal expansion than equally common others. In a later analysis, parvovirus B19, influenza, CMV and Epstein-Barr virus appeared linked to several top co-occurrence clusters.

Sequencing was performed on PBMCs. This TCR was sampled from a woman aged 18-29 years in good health and CMV-seropositive. The chain carries TRBV29-1 and TRBJ2-5, with 11 nucleotides matching TRBD1. CDR3 residues: CSVDRDRGWETQYF. The CDR3 DNA follows: TGCAGCGTTGATAGGGACAGGGGGTGGGAGACCCAGTACTTC. The full variable domain, with the rest looked up from reference TRBV29-1 and TRBJ2-5, is SAVISQKPSRDICQRGTSLTIQCQVDSQVTMMFWYRQQPGQSLTLIATANQGSEATYESGFVIDKFPISRPNLTFSTLTVSNMSPEDSSIYLCSVDRDRGWETQYFGPGTRLLVL.